The 6 T cell receptor beta chains reported below all come from one sample, sequenced in a study of T-cell memory formation after mild COVID-19. Each CDR3 protein is one row after TCRdb ran MiXCR on the 5' RACE reads. Counted here are some 270,000 distinct CDR3 sequences, 15% occurring once; the ten biggest clones make up around 2.2%. Sequenced: PBMCs or a T cell subset sorted from them (not recorded which). These TCRs come from an adult woman who had mild COVID-19 (a few samples of this study predate the infection). Cell type and time point are not known.

This clonotype was recorded a few times. This CDR3 reads CASSPSSYGYTF. The CDR3 coding sequence is TGTGCCAGCAGCCCTTCAAGCTATGGCTACACCTTC. The J gene is TRBJ1-2, the V gene TRBV6-5, with no clear D. This CDR3 spans 12 amino acids. Trimming cost V 6 bases and J 4 bases, with 9 bases left between them. CDR1 is MNHEY and CDR2 is SVGAGI in the germline V gene.

This clonotype was counted between two and nine times. The V gene is TRBV20-1, the J gene TRBJ2-5, with TRBD1 matching over 7 bases. The J segment lost 3 bases and the V segment lost 6 bases, leaving 10 bases of the junction unmatched. CDR3 length: 14 residues. Germline assignment: CDR1 DFQATT and CDR2 SNEGSKA (reference sequence). In DNA form, the CDR3 reads TGCAGTGCCGAGTTCGGCCAGGGGGAAGAGACCCAGTACTTC. As protein: CSAEFGQGEETQYF.

This clonotype was seen a handful of times. The chain combines TRBV10-3 with TRBJ1-1; 9 bases agree with TRBD1. This CDR3 has 17 residues. V trimming: 2 bases; J trimming: 4 bases; junction bases outside the gene matches: 11. Per the germline V gene, CDR1 is ENHRY and CDR2 is SYGVKD. The CDR3 DNA follows: TGTGCCATCAGTGAGAGATTACCGGGACAGGGTAGCACTGAAGCTTTCTTT. This translates into CAISERLPGQGSTEAFF.

The chain joins TRBV12-3 or TRBV12-4 to TRBJ1-5; 7 nucleotides align to TRBD1. Germline trimming cut 5 bases from V and 3 bases from J; bases unmatched to any gene: 7. This CDR3 has 15 residues. In DNA, the CDR3 is TGTGCCAGCAGTATAACCGGGACAGTCAATCAGCCCCAGCATTTT. Its protein is CASSITGTVNQPQHF.

The gene calls are TRBV25-1 and TRBJ2-7; 7 nucleotides match TRBD1. Per germline, CDR1 MGHDK and CDR2 SYGVNS. The CDR3 has 12 residues. J was trimmed by 6 bases and V by 6 bases; bases with no gene match: 5. The CDR3 loop reads CASSRQGTEQYF. CDR3 DNA sequence: TGTGCCAGCAGCAGACAGGGTACCGAGCAGTACTTC.

The V call is TRBV11-1, the J call TRBJ2-1, with D maybe TRBD2 (5 bases). Germline CDR1 reads SGHAT; CDR2 reads FQDESV (reference sequence). V gave up 3 bases and J gave up 5 bases, with 8 bases separating them. This CDR3 has 13 residues. The CDR3 spells CASSLDGNNEQFF. CDR3 nucleotides: TGTGCCAGCAGCTTGGACGGGAACAATGAGCAGTTCTTC.